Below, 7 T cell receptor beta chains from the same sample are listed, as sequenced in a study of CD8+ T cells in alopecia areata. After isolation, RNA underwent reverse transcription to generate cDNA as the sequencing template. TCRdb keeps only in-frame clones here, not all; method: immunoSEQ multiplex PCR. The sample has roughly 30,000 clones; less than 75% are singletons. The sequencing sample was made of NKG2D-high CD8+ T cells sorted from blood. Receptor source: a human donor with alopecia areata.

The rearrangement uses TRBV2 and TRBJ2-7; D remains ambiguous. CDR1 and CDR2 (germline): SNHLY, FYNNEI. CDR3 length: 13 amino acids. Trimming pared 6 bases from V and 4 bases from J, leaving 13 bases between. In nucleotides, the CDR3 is TGTGCCAGCAGACCCGCTATCTCGTACGAGCAGTACTTC. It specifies CASRPAISYEQYF.

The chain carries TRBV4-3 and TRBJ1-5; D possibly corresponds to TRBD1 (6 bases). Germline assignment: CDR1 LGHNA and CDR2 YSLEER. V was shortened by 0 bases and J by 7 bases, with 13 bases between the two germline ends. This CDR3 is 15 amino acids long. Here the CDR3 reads CASSQDTGWIQPQHF. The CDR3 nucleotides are TGCGCCAGCAGCCAAGACACAGGGTGGATCCAGCCCCAGCATTTT.

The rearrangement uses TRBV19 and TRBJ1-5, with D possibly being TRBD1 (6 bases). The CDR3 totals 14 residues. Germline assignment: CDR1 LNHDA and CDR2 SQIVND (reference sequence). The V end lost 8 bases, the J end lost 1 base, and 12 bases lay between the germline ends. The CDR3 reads CASGGPGSNQPQHF. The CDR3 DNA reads TGTGCCAGTGGGGGGCCAGGGAGCAATCAGCCCCAGCATTTT.

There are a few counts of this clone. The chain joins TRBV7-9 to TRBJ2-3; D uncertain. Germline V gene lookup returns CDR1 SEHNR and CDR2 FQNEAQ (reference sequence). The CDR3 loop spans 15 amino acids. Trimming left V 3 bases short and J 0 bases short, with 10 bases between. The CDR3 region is CASSFTDSSTDTQYF. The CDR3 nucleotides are TGTGCCAGCAGCTTCACGGATTCTAGCACAGATACGCAGTATTTT.

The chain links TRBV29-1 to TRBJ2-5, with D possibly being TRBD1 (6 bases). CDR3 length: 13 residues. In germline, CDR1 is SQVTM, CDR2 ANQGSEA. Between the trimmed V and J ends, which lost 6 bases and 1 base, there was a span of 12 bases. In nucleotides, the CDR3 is TGCAGCGTCCAAGGACAGTTCCAAGAGACCCAGTACTTC. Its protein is CSVQGQFQETQYF.

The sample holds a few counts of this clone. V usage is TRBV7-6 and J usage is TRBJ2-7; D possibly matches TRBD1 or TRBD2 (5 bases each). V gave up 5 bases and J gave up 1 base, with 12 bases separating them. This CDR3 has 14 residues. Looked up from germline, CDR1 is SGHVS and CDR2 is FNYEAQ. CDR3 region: CASSTFEGSYEQYF. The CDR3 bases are TGTGCCAGCAGCACCTTTGAGGGGTCCTACGAGCAGTACTTC.

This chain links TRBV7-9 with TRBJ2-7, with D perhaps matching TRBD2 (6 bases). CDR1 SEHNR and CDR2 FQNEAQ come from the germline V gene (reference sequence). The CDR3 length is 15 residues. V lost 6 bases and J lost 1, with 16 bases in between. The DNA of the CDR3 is TGTGCCAGCAGGGGGCCGGAGGGCTTATCCTACGAGCAGTACTTC. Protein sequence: CASRGPEGLSYEQYF.